These 30 T cell receptor beta chains originate from one sample sequenced in a study of control samples from healthy donors and cancer patients. TCRdb's table, derived via immunoSEQ multiplex PCR, lists solely in-frame clones and lacks some. The repertoire consists of around 190,000 clones, with 90% occurring once and the leading ten covering approximately 1.4%. The sequenced sample consisted of blood. The receptor set was obtained from a woman aged 45-65 years in good health.

The chain joins TRBV27 to TRBJ2-7; D not resolved. Germline CDR1 and CDR2: MNHEY and SMNVEV (reference sequence). V lost 3 bases and J 0 bases, leaving 6 bases between the germline ends. This CDR3 is built from 13 residues. The CDR3 region is CASSFASSYEQYF. The CDR3 DNA follows: TGTGCCAGCAGTTTCGCAAGCTCCTACGAGCAGTACTTC.

V is TRBV28 and J is TRBJ1-2; D gene ambiguous. This CDR3 contains 13 residues. CDR1 is MDHEN and CDR2 is SYDVKM in the germline V gene. V was cut by 7 bases and J by 4 bases, with 13 bases left in between. This chain's CDR3 is CASIAGSGYGYTF. DNA of the CDR3: TGTGCCAGCATTGCGGGCTCGGGCTATGGCTACACCTTC.

V gene TRBV6-2 or TRBV6-3 combines with J gene TRBJ1-6, with TRBD1 matching over 10 bases. The CDR3 totals 15 residues. From germline, CDR1 is MNHEY and CDR2 SVGEGT. The J segment lost 7 bases and the V segment lost 0 bases, leaving 0 bases of the junction unmatched. For the CDR3, the DNA is TGTGCCAGCAGTTACTCGGGACAGGGGAATTCACCCCTCCACTTT. Translation: CASSYSGQGNSPLHF.

Here the CDR3 reads CASQLSSYNEQFF. CDR3 DNA: TGTGCCAGCCAGCTCAGCTCCTACAATGAGCAGTTCTTC. The chain combines TRBV6-5 with TRBJ2-1; no clear D gene. CDR3 length: 13 residues. The V gene's germline CDR1 is MNHEY and CDR2 SVGAGI. V lost 8 bases and J 0 bases, leaving 8 bases between the germline ends.

V usage is TRBV7-8 and J usage is TRBJ1-3, with a possible D match to TRBD1 (6 bases). V was trimmed by 2 bases and J by 1 base, leaving 12 bases between them. The CDR3 spans 16 residues. CDR1 and CDR2 (germline): SGHVS, FQNEAQ. CDR3 nucleotides: TGTGCCAGCAGCTTAAGGGGACAACCTTCTGGAAACACCATATATTTT. It yields the protein CASSLRGQPSGNTIYF.

This clone has a handful of counts. The chain carries TRBV5-4 and TRBJ2-3, with a possible D match to TRBD2 (6 bases). Germline V gene data show CDR1 as SGHNT and CDR2 as YYREEE (reference sequence). The CDR3 is 16 residues long. Trimming took off 5 bases at V and 5 bases at J, with 21 bases between the two ends. The DNA for the CDR3 is TGTGCCAGCAGTAAATCCCCTTCGGGGGACGGAGATACGCAGTATTTT. The encoded protein is CASSKSPSGDGDTQYF.

Worth noting for this clone: No conserved phenylalanine or tryptophan ends this CDR3, so it is likely a read error. The DNA is left out, because the CDR3 cannot be placed on it with certainty; the CDR3 is given as TCRdb lists it. V and J are TRBV5-1 and TRBJ1-5. In germline, CDR1 is SGHRS, CDR2 YFSETQ. The CDR3 totals 12 residues, both ends included. The CDR3 is CASSLVTRDART.

About this clone itself: One junction end disagrees with the germline gene, perhaps due to a read error. The rearrangement links TRBV7-7 to TRBJ2-2; 10 bases are a match to TRBD2. CDR1 SSHAT and CDR2 FNYEAQ come from the germline V gene (reference sequence). This CDR3 region has 15 residues. CDR3 region: CASSLSGRAAGELFF. The CDR3 DNA sequence: TGTGCTAGCAGCTTAAGCGGGAGGGCCGCCGGGGAGCTGTTTTTT.

CDR3 DNA: TGTGCCAGCAGCAACTACGGACACTTGAACACTGAAGCTTTCTTT. This sequence encodes CASSNYGHLNTEAFF. This chain joins TRBV7-2 and TRBJ1-1; weak D call: TRBD1 (5 bases). The CDR3 loop spans 15 amino acids. Trimming removed 5 bases at V and 0 bases at J, with 13 bases between. Germline CDR1 reads SGHTA; CDR2 reads FQGNSA. The entire variable domain, with the rest obtained from reference TRBV7-2 and TRBJ1-1, is as follows: GAGVSQSPSNKVTEKGKDVELRCDPISGHTALYWYRQSLGQGLEFLIYFQGNSAPDKSGLPSDRFSAERTGGSVSTLTIQRTQQEDSAVYLCASSNYGHLNTEAFFGQGTRLTVV.

This sequence joins TRBV27 and TRBJ1-4; a possible D gene is TRBD1 (5 bases). This CDR3 contains 14 residues. Trimming removed 7 bases from V and 8 bases from J, with 17 bases in between. Germline V gene data show CDR1 as MNHEY and CDR2 as SMNVEV (reference sequence). The CDR3 DNA reads TGTGCCAGCACCCCCGGGACTCCCAACGAAAAACTGTTTTTT. This gives the protein CASTPGTPNEKLFF.

The gene calls are TRBV27 and TRBJ1-2; D gene uncertain. The V and J ends lost 3 bases and 2 bases respectively, with 7 bases between them. Germline values: CDR1 MNHEY, CDR2 SMNVEV (reference sequence). This CDR3 contains 13 residues. This CDR3 reads CASSLQANYGYTF. In DNA, the CDR3 is TGTGCCAGCAGTTTGCAGGCGAACTATGGCTACACCTTC.

V and J are TRBV12-3 or TRBV12-4 and TRBJ2-1; possible D gene TRBD2, 5 bases. Trimming stripped 7 bases from V and 7 bases from J, with 14 bases between. CDR3 size: 13 residues. CDR3 nucleotide sequence: TGTGCCAGCATAGGCCCTTGGAGGAATGAGCAGTTCTTC. It encodes CASIGPWRNEQFF.

V is TRBV5-1 and J is TRBJ1-4; weak D call: TRBD1 (6 bases). The CDR3 spans 16 residues. Germline-derived CDR1 and CDR2 are SGHRS and YFSETQ. Trimming removed 0 bases from V and 15 bases from J, with 24 bases in between. CDR3 nucleotides: TGCGCCAGCAGCTTGGTTTTGTCTAAAGAAGGGGGAGCTGTGTTTTTT. Protein: CASSLVLSKEGGAVFF.

The chain is built from TRBV7-2 and TRBJ2-5; the D is unclear. V lost 5 bases to trimming and J lost 4 bases, with 20 bases between them. This CDR3 is 16 amino acids long. Germline CDR1 is SGHTA and CDR2 is FQGNSA. The CDR3 DNA reads TGTGCCAGCAGCCTCCATTCGGTGGCAAATCGAGAGACCCAGTACTTC. It yields the protein CASSLHSVANRETQYF. Drawing the rest from reference TRBV7-2 and TRBJ2-5, the complete variable domain is GAGVSQSPSNKVTEKGKDVELRCDPISGHTALYWYRQSLGQGLEFLIYFQGNSAPDKSGLPSDRFSAERTGGSVSTLTIQRTQQEDSAVYLCASSLHSVANRETQYFGPGTRLLVL.

Written as DNA, the CDR3 is TGTGCCAGCAGTCAGGGGCCCGCTGGCTACACCTTC. Protein sequence: CASSQGPAGYTF. The chain has TRBV6-5 and TRBJ1-2; a weak D match, TRBD1 (6 bases). This CDR3 region has 12 residues. Per the germline V gene, CDR1 is MNHEY and CDR2 is SVGAGI. V dropped 5 bases and J dropped 7 bases, with 11 bases sitting between them.

This chain links TRBV4-1 with TRBJ2-2; D unresolved. The CDR3 is made up of 12 amino acids. V lost 6 bases to trimming and J lost 1 base, with 3 bases between them. The germline V gene has CDR1 MGHRA and CDR2 YSYEKL. CDR3 protein: CASSRNTGELFF. The DNA for the CDR3 is TGCGCCAGCAGTCGGAACACCGGGGAGCTGTTTTTT.

J is TRBJ2-5 and V is TRBV6-5; D is possibly TRBD2 (6 bases). The CDR3 is made up of 14 amino acids. Trimming shortened V by 3 bases and J by 1 base, and 9 bases separated the two germline ends. Germline lookup yields CDR1 MNHEY and CDR2 SVGAGI. CDR3 nucleotides: TGTGCCAGCAGTTATGGGGGGACCCAAGAGACCCAGTACTTC. Its translation: CASSYGGTQETQYF.

The V call is TRBV15, the J call TRBJ1-1; TRBD1 is a possible D gene (5 bases). This CDR3 contains 17 residues. The V and J ends lost 0 bases and 3 bases respectively, with 17 bases between them. The germline V gene encodes CDR1 LNHNV and CDR2 YYDKDF (reference sequence). In DNA form, the CDR3 reads TGTGCCACCAGCAGAGATTGGGGGGGAGGAGGCTACACTGAAGCTTTCTTT. It is translated as CATSRDWGGGGYTEAFF.

V is TRBV10-3 and J is TRBJ2-2; TRBD2 is a possible D gene (5 bases). The V and J ends lost 9 bases and 5 bases respectively, with 16 bases between them. The CDR3 is 14 amino acids. Per the germline V gene, CDR1 is ENHRY and CDR2 is SYGVKD. DNA for the CDR3: TGTGCCATTACGGACTCCCCGGGGACCGGGGAGCTGTTTTTT. It is translated as CAITDSPGTGELFF.

The J gene is TRBJ2-7, the V gene TRBV5-4; D remains ambiguous. V was trimmed by 4 bases and J by 2 bases, leaving 16 bases between them. CDR3 length: 15 amino acids. The germline CDR1 and CDR2 sequences are SGHNT and YYREEE (reference sequence). DNA of the CDR3: TGTGCCAGCAGCCCCAGTCCGACAAACGCCTACGAGCAGTACTTC. Encoded protein: CASSPSPTNAYEQYF.

This chain joins TRBV10-2 and TRBJ2-5, with 7 bases matching TRBD2. The V gene's germline CDR1 is WSHSY and CDR2 SAAADI. This CDR3 contains 15 residues. Losses at the gene ends were 7 bases for V and 5 bases for J; bases not matched to a gene: 13. The CDR3 here is CASNGARERMETQYF. The CDR3 nucleotides read TGCGCCAGCAATGGGGCGCGGGAGCGAATGGAGACCCAGTACTTC.

The rearrangement joins TRBV7-9 to TRBJ2-6; the D is unclear. CDR1 SEHNR and CDR2 FQNEAQ come from the germline V gene (reference sequence). This CDR3 spans 19 amino acids. Trimming took 5 bases from V and 0 from J, leaving 20 bases between them. The CDR3 nucleotides read TGTGCCAGCAGCCCCGTAACTGTTGTAAACGTCTCTGGGGCCAACGTCCTGACTTTC. Translation gives CASSPVTVVNVSGANVLTF.

This chain uses TRBV2 with TRBJ1-2; TRBD1 is a possible D gene (5 bases). V gave up 9 bases and J gave up 8 bases, with 22 bases separating them. The CDR3 spans 14 residues. The germline CDR1 and CDR2 sequences are SNHLY and FYNNEI. CDR3 loop: CASNKRGADEGYTF. The CDR3 DNA is TGTGCCAGTAACAAGCGAGGGGCCGACGAGGGCTACACCTTC.

The genes are TRBV4-2 and TRBJ2-1, with D unclear. V was shortened by 0 bases and J by 0 bases, with 9 bases between the two germline ends. From germline, CDR1 is LGHNA and CDR2 YNFKEQ. This CDR3 is 16 amino acids long. The CDR3: CASSQDQVGSYNEQFF. The CDR3 region has the DNA TGTGCCAGCAGCCAAGATCAAGTAGGCTCCTACAATGAGCAGTTCTTC.

This clone was picked up a small number of times. The V call is TRBV6-2 or TRBV6-3, the J call TRBJ2-7; 10 nucleotides agree with TRBD2. Trimming at V came to 4 bases and at J to 2 bases, leaving 8 bases not matched to a gene. CDR1 and CDR2 from the germline V gene are MNHEY and SVGEGT. The CDR3 is made up of 16 amino acids. The CDR3 DNA follows: TGTGCCAGCAGTTTCCTAGCGGGAGAGTCAACCTACGAGCAGTACTTC. It codes for CASSFLAGESTYEQYF.

This rearrangement joins TRBV6-5 to TRBJ2-7; D gene ambiguous. The germline CDR1 and CDR2 sequences are MNHEY and SVGAGI. This CDR3 is built from 13 residues. Trimming pared 7 bases from V and 2 bases from J, leaving 12 bases between. DNA for the CDR3: TGTGCCAGCATCGGGTCTGGAACCTACGAGCAGTACTTC. Its protein product is CASIGSGTYEQYF.

The chain is built from TRBV4-3 and TRBJ2-3, with 7 bases identical to TRBD2. Per germline, CDR1 LGHNA and CDR2 YSLEER. CDR3 length: 13 amino acids. V was clipped by 1 base and J by 5 bases; unmatched bases: 0. CDR3 sequence: CASSQGGGDTQYF. The CDR3 nucleotides read TGCGCCAGCAGCCAAGGGGGGGGAGATACGCAGTATTTT.

This chain links TRBV29-1 with TRBJ1-2; TRBD1 matches 9 bases. The germline V gene encodes CDR1 SQVTM and CDR2 ANQGSEA. J gave up 10 bases and V 7 bases, and 7 bases lay outside the gene matches. The CDR3 is 11 residues long. CDR3 residues: CSGGTGWVYTF. CDR3 bases: TGCAGCGGCGGGACAGGGTGGGTCTACACCTTC.

In nucleotides, the CDR3 is TGTGCCAGTAGTATAAGCGGGACCCGGAACAATGAGCAGTTCTTC. Protein: CASSISGTRNNEQFF. The chain couples TRBV19 to TRBJ2-1; 7 nucleotides match TRBD2. Germline V gene sequence: CDR1 LNHDA, CDR2 SQIVND (reference sequence). The CDR3 covers 15 residues. V gave up 2 bases and J gave up 5 bases; unmatched junction bases: 6.

The chain uses TRBV5-8 and TRBJ1-6; D might be TRBD1 (5 bases). Trimming removed 0 bases at V and 10 bases at J, with 20 bases between. This CDR3 contains 17 residues. Germline-derived CDR1 and CDR2 are SGHTS and YDEGEE. CDR3 in DNA: TGTGCCAGCAGCTTGGCCGACAGCGCCTTGTTGCGGTCACCCCTCCACTTT. Its protein product is CASSLADSALLRSPLHF. The variable domain in full, with the rest retrieved from reference TRBV5-8 and TRBJ1-6, is EAGVTQSPTHLIKTRGQQATLRCSPISGHTSVYWYQQALGLGLQFLLWYDEGEERNRGNFPPRFSGRQFPNYSSELNVNALELEDSALYLCASSLADSALLRSPLHFGNGTRLTVT.